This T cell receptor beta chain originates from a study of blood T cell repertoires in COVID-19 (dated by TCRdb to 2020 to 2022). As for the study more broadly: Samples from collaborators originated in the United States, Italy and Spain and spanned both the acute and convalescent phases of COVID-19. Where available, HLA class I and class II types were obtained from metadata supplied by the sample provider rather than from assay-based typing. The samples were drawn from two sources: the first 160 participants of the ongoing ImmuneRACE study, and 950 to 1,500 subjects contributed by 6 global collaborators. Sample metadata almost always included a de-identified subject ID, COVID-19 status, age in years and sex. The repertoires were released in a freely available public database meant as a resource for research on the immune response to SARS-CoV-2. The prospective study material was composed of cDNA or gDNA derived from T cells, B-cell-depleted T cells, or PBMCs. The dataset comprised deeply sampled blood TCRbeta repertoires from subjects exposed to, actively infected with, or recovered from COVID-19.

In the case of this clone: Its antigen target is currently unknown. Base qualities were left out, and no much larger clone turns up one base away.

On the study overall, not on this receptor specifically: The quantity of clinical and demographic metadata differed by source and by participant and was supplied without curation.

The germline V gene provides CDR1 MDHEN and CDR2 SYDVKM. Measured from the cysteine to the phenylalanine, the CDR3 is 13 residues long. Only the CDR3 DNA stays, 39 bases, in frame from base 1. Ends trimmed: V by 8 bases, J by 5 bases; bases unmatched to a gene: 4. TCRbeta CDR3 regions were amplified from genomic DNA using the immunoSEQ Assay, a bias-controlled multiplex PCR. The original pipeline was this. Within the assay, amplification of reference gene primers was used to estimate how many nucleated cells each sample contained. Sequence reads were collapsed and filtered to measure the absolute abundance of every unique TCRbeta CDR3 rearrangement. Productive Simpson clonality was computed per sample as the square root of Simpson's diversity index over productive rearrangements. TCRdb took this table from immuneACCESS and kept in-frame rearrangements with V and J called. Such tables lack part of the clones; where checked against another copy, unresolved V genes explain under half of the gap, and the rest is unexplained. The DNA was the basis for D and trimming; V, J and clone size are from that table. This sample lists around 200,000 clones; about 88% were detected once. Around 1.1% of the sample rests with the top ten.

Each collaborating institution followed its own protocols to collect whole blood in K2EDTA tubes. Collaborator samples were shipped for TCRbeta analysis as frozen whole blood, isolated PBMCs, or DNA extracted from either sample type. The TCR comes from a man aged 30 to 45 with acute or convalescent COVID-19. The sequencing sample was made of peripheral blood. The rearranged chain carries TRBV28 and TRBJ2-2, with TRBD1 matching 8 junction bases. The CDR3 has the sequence CASGDRGTGELFF. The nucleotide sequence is TGTGCCAGCGGTGACAGGGGAACCGGGGAGCTGTTTTTT. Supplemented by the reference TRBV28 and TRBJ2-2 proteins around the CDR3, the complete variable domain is DVKVTQSSRYLVKRTGEKVFLECVQDMDHENMFWYRQDPGLGLRLIYFSYDVKMKEKGDIPEGYSVSREKKERFSLILESASTNQTSMYLCASGDRGTGELFFGEGSRLTVL.